This TCR beta chain comes out of a study of cytotoxic CD8 clonotypes in ibrutinib-treated CLL listed by TCRdb under 2021. Regarding the complete study: In this cohort, more than 14 patients were treatment-naive and about a dozen were relapsed/refractory, while some 18 had unmutated IGHV. Partial responses were observed in about 25 patients and complete responses in 2; after a median follow-up of around 68 months, remission was maintained in approximately 14 patients and progression was observed in approximately twelve. The response samples were drawn at a median of roughly twelve months into treatment, with a range of about 6 to 40 months. An average of roughly 250,000 productive templates and 80,000 to 100,000 productive rearrangements was obtained per sample. Longitudinal samples were available for about 30% of the 86 trial participants. Cryopreserved peripheral blood mononuclear cells were collected at three points: before therapy, at response, and at either sustained remission or disease progression. Every remission and progressive disease sample was obtained while ibrutinib was still being received by the patients. Broad study findings and their caveats: Public clonotypes were rare and either contracted or stayed stable during treatment, and the rise in clonality at ibrutinib response reflected the expansion of private clonotypes. Baseline clonality exceeded that of age-matched healthy donors and correlated strongly with circulating CD8+ T-cell counts. An increase in clonality was observed at ibrutinib response, with clonality remaining stable during sustained remission and falling back toward baseline at progression. Sustained-remission and progressing patients did not have matched sampling times, and lymph node repertoires were not examined.

Each clonotype received, on average, 10x coverage in deep resolution sequencing performed on a MiSeq, where the target depth lay between 1 in 1 million and 1 in 200,000 T cells. The immunoSEQ hsTCRB Kit was used to generate the TCR beta libraries. In the source study's methods: Data were analyzed with ImmunoSEQ Data Assistant and ImmunoSEQ Analyzer, with V, D and J genes assigned per IMGT definitions. Clonality, which ranges from 0 to 1, was calculated by subtracting the normalized Shannon entropy of productive rearrangement frequencies from one. Only overrepresented clonotypes making up at least 0.05% of the repertoire of each patient were included in the public clonotype analysis. Some 13 age-matched healthy donor repertoires from immuneACCESS served as clonality controls. This immuneACCESS table, as held by TCRdb, lists in-frame sequences with V and J called but not all clones. Of the missing ones, under half trace to an unresolved V gene in checked studies; the others have no known cause. That table is the source of V, J and clone size, and D and trimming were worked out from the DNA. The sample table records hundreds of thousands of clones; 67% of these occur just once. The ten largest clonotypes hold roughly 6.8% of the sample.

V and J are truncated by 0 bases and 7 bases respectively, leaving an intervening sequence of 16 bases. Inclusive of the bounding cysteine and phenylalanine, the CDR3 is 16 residues long. The kept DNA is CDR3 alone, 48 bases in frame from the first base. The germline V gene gives CDR1 as SGDLS and CDR2 as YYNGEE. For TCR beta library preparation, approximately 2 micrograms of genomic DNA was extracted from cryopreserved PBMCs. Longitudinal blood samples from CLL patients on ibrutinib monotherapy were analyzed using high-throughput TCR beta sequencing. The patients took part in an open-label, single-center phase 2 trial of ibrutinib monotherapy. For this clone: It lacks a known antigen. No base quality values were provided; no much bigger clone lies one nucleotide off.

The origin of this receptor is a human donor with chronic lymphocytic leukemia. This receptor chain uses TRBV9 and TRBJ2-2; too little of a D gene remains to name it. This specimen was PBMCs, taken after 36 months of ibrutinib treatment. This receptor carries the CDR3 CASSVDVLRVIGELFF. The DNA reads as follows: TGTGCCAGCAGCGTAGACGTCCTACGCGTAATCGGGGAGCTGTTTTTT.